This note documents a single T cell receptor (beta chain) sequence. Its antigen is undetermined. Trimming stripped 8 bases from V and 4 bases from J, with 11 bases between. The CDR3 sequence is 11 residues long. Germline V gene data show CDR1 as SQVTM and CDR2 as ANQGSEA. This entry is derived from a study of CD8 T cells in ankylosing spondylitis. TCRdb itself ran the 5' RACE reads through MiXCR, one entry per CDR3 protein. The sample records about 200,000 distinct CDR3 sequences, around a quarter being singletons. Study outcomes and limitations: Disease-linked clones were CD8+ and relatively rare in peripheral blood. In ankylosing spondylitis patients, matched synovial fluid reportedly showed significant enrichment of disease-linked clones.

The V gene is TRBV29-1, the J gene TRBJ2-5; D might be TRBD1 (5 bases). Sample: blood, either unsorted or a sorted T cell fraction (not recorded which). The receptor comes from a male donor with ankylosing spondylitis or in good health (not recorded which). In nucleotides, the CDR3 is TGCAGCTCCAGGGTCGGAGAGACCCAGTACTTC. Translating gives CSSRVGETQYF.